A selection of T cell receptor beta chains follows, all from one sample in a study of blood T cell repertoires in COVID-19. Repertoires were generated with immunoSEQ multiplex PCR, while TCRdb's copy carries only in-frame clones and drops some. Altogether 130,000 to 150,000 clones are present, 88% being singletons, with the ten largest covering 1.2%. Source material: PBMCs or T cells enriched from blood (not recorded which). All receptors derive from a woman aged 25 to 39 with acute COVID-19. CDR3s include the opening cysteine and the closing phenylalanine or tryptophan. The order of the fields is V gene, D gene, CDR3 protein. D genes are given only for firm matches.

v_call: TRBV15; d_call: TRBD2; cdr3_aa: CATQLAGGPGETQYF
v_call: TRBV20-1; d_call: .; cdr3_aa: CSANGGRSPFF
v_call: TRBV4-3; d_call: .; cdr3_aa: CASSQDLEGTPEQYF
v_call: TRBV7-6; d_call: TRBD1; cdr3_aa: CASSSTGAGGRSYYGYTF
v_call: TRBV9; d_call: .; cdr3_aa: CASSVGASGNTIYF
v_call: TRBV5-1; d_call: .; cdr3_aa: CASSLMGVGGTGTEAFF
v_call: TRBV19; d_call: .; cdr3_aa: CASSIDRYTGELFF
v_call: TRBV6-5; d_call: .; cdr3_aa: CASSPRNTGELFF
v_call: TRBV25-1; d_call: .; cdr3_aa: CASSESGRGVDTQYF
v_call: TRBV27; d_call: TRBD1; cdr3_aa: CASSPWTGNNQPQHF
v_call: TRBV7-2; d_call: TRBD1; cdr3_aa: CASSRTGGGETQYF
v_call: TRBV30; d_call: TRBD1; cdr3_aa: CAWSRTGRDTGELFF
v_call: TRBV28; d_call: TRBD1; cdr3_aa: CASSPRQGVYRYGYTF
v_call: TRBV3-1/TRBV3-2; d_call: TRBD1; cdr3_aa: CASSHLQGGYNEQFF
v_call: TRBV28; d_call: TRBD1; cdr3_aa: CASSPIGTGAYNSPLHF
v_call: TRBV28; d_call: .; cdr3_aa: CASSTGTSFYEQYF
v_call: TRBV3-1/TRBV3-2; d_call: .; cdr3_aa: CASSQEGGEQFF
v_call: TRBV3-1/TRBV3-2; d_call: .; cdr3_aa: CASSPTGGTNEKLFF
v_call: TRBV5-1; d_call: TRBD2; cdr3_aa: CASSLVAGVYNEQFF
v_call: TRBV12-3/TRBV12-4; d_call: TRBD1; cdr3_aa: CASSLEQGTDPCF
v_call: TRBV9; d_call: TRBD1; cdr3_aa: CASSVGPGQGGLTTEKLFF
v_call: TRBV28; d_call: TRBD1; cdr3_aa: CASRVRQGSSYNEQFF
v_call: TRBV2; d_call: TRBD1; cdr3_aa: CASRERQGAGYTF
v_call: TRBV10-3; d_call: .; cdr3_aa: CAILAGGLAFF
v_call: TRBV7-2; d_call: TRBD1; cdr3_aa: CASSMPGQGVFEQFF
v_call: TRBV5-1; d_call: .; cdr3_aa: CASSLGHEAFF
v_call: TRBV9; d_call: .; cdr3_aa: CASSVGQGDNYGYTF
v_call: TRBV19; d_call: TRBD2; cdr3_aa: CASSPSGDPPYNEQFF
v_call: TRBV25-1; d_call: .; cdr3_aa: CASSEYPGTTQETQYF
v_call: TRBV23-1; d_call: .; cdr3_aa: CASSQNYDGADQPQHF
v_call: TRBV19; d_call: .; cdr3_aa: CASSRISGGNYEQYF
v_call: TRBV7-6; d_call: .; cdr3_aa: CASSLGRETQYF
v_call: TRBV6-5; d_call: .; cdr3_aa: CASSFTRRETQYF
v_call: TRBV4-2; d_call: TRBD1; cdr3_aa: CASSQDAMGQPNTGELFF
v_call: TRBV4-3; d_call: TRBD2; cdr3_aa: CASSPGTSPLTQYF
v_call: TRBV10-3; d_call: TRBD2; cdr3_aa: CAISGPGLAGGNSYEQYF
v_call: TRBV4-3; d_call: TRBD1; cdr3_aa: CASSSSPGDRAELAKNIQYF
v_call: TRBV28; d_call: .; cdr3_aa: CASSWPGEEEKLFF
v_call: TRBV19; d_call: TRBD1; cdr3_aa: CASSDGTGRDYGYTF
v_call: TRBV6-1; d_call: .; cdr3_aa: CASSEAPSYEQYF
v_call: TRBV12-3/TRBV12-4; d_call: .; cdr3_aa: CASSFPLETQYF
v_call: TRBV7-8; d_call: .; cdr3_aa: CASSLVAARGQPQHF
v_call: TRBV30; d_call: .; cdr3_aa: CAWSYWGSSNEKLFF
v_call: TRBV10-3; d_call: TRBD2; cdr3_aa: CAITPGTSGIEQFF
v_call: TRBV7-8; d_call: TRBD2; cdr3_aa: CASSLVSLRETSYEQYF
v_call: TRBV6-5; d_call: TRBD2; cdr3_aa: CASSRGLAGGEQYF
v_call: TRBV6-1; d_call: .; cdr3_aa: CASSEAPGDYQPQHF
v_call: TRBV28; d_call: TRBD1; cdr3_aa: CASSPTGGNTEAFF
v_call: TRBV10-3; d_call: .; cdr3_aa: CAIKDSLNTEAFF
v_call: TRBV7-9; d_call: .; cdr3_aa: CASSLGEGIQYF
v_call: TRBV12-2; d_call: .; cdr3_aa: CASRLVSGFQRPSNTEAFF
v_call: TRBV14; d_call: TRBD1; cdr3_aa: CASSPTAGQPNTEAFF
v_call: TRBV7-2; d_call: TRBD2; cdr3_aa: CASSPLAGVPYEQYF
v_call: TRBV29-1; d_call: .; cdr3_aa: CSVEMTDSYEQYF
v_call: TRBV20-1; d_call: TRBD2; cdr3_aa: CSALGLDEQYF
v_call: TRBV4-2; d_call: .; cdr3_aa: CATRGSASEEQYF
v_call: TRBV3-1/TRBV3-2; d_call: .; cdr3_aa: CASSQFPGLLSGNTIYF